The sequence of this T cell receptor beta chain was determined in a study of cytomegalovirus exposure and HLA in healthy donors. CDR1 and CDR2 from the germline V gene are WNHNN and SYGVQD (reference sequence). The CDR3 is made up of 11 amino acids. The primer mix had 60 Vbeta and 13 Jbeta primers. Profiling relied on immunoSEQ multiplex PCR, and the TCRdb table lists in-frame clones only, not all of them. The sample shows 100,000 to 150,000 clones, approximately 80% of them seen only once. Notes on this clone: A read error may produce the germline difference seen at one junction end.

The sequence came from a woman aged 40 to 50 in good health and CMV-seropositive. Sample: PBMCs. The rearrangement links TRBV10-1 to TRBJ1-1, with D perhaps matching TRBD1 (5 bases). The chain's CDR3 is CASSMDTEAFF. The CDR3 DNA reads as TGCGCCAGCAGTATGGACACTGAAGCTTTCTTC.